This TCR beta chain was retrieved from a study of technical replicates of blood from several donors. The assay was immunoSEQ multiplex PCR, and TCRdb's table has in-frame clones only and misses some. The table lists tens of thousands of clones, almost 96% of them singletons. This CDR3 is 13 amino acids long. Looked up from germline, CDR1 is SGHTA and CDR2 is FQGTGA. V was clipped by 5 bases and J by 1 base, with 8 bases between them. This clonotype was sampled from a human donor in good health. The J gene is TRBJ1-1, the V gene TRBV7-3; D possibly corresponds to TRBD1 (5 bases). The sequenced material came from T cells isolated from PBMCs. The DNA for the CDR3 is TGTGCCAGCAGCCCAAGGGGGAACACTGAAGCTTTCTTT. This gives the protein CASSPRGNTEAFF.